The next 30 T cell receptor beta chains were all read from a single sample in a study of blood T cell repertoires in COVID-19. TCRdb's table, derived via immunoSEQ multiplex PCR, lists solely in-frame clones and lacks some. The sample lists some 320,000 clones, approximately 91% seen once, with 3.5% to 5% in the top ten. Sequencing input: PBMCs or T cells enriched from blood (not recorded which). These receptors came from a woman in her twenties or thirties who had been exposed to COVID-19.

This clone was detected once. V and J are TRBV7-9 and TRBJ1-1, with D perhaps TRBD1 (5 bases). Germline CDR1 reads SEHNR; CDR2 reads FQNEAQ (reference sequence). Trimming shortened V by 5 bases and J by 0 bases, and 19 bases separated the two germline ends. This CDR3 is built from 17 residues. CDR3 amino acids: CASSTARGELMNTEAFF. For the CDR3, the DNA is TGTGCCAGCAGCACCGCTCGGGGGGAACTCATGAACACTGAAGCTTTCTTT.

CDR3: CASRKDLGFDYNEQFF. As DNA, the CDR3 is TGTGCCAGCAGAAAAGATCTGGGCTTCGACTACAATGAGCAGTTCTTC. The V and J genes are TRBV7-9 and TRBJ2-1; D unresolved. Germline V gene sequence: CDR1 SEHNR, CDR2 FQNEAQ (reference sequence). V lost 6 bases to trimming and J lost 3 bases, with 18 bases between them. This CDR3 has 16 amino acids.

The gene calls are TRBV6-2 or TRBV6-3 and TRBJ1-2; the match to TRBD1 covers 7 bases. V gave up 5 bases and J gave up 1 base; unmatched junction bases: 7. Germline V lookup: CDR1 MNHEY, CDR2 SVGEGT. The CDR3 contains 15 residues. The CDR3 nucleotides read TGTGCCAGCAGTCCCCCGGACAGGAGTAACTATGGCTACACCTTC. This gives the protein CASSPPDRSNYGYTF.

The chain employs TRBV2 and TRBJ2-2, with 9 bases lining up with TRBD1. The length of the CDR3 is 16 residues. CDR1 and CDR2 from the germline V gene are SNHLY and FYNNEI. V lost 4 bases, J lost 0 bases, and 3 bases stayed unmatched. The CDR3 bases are TGTGCCAGCAGTGGGGACAGGGAAACGAACACCGGGGAGCTGTTTTTT. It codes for CASSGDRETNTGELFF.

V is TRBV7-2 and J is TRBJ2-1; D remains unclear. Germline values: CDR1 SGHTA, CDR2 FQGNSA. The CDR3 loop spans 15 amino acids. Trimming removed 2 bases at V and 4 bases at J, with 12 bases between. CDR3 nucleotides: TGTGCCAGCAGCTTAAATATAGTTTCGTACAATGAGCAGTTCTTC. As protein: CASSLNIVSYNEQFF.

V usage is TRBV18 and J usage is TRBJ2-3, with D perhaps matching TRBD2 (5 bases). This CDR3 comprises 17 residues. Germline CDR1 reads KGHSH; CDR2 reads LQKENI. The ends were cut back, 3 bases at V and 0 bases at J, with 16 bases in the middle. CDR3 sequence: CASSPHPPGSSTDTQYF. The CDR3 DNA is TGTGCCAGCTCACCCCACCCCCCGGGGTCTAGCACAGATACGCAGTATTTT.

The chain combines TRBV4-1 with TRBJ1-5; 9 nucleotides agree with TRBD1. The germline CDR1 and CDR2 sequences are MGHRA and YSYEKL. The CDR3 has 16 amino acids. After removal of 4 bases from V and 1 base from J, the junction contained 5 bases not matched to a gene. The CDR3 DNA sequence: TGCGCCAGCAGCCTACAGGGGGCTGGAAGCAATCAGCCCCAGCATTTT. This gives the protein CASSLQGAGSNQPQHF.

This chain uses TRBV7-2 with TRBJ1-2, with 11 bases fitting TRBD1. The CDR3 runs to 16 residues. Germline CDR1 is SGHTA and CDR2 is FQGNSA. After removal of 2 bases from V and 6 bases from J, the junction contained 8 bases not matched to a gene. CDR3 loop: CASSLSLGQGAHGYTF. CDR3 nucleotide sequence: TGTGCCAGCAGCTTAAGTCTTGGACAGGGGGCGCATGGCTACACCTTC.

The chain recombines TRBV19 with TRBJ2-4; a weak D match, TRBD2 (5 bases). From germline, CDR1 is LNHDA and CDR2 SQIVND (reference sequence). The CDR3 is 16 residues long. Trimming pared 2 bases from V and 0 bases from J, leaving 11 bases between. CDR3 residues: CASSILGAGAKNIQYF. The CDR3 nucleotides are TGTGCCAGTAGTATACTAGGTGCGGGAGCCAAAAACATTCAGTACTTC. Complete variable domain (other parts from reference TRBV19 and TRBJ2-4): DGGITQSPKYLFRKEGQNVTLSCEQNLNHDAMYWYRQDPGQGLRLIYYSQIVNDFQKGDIAEGYSVSREKKESFPLTVTSAQKNPTAFYLCASSILGAGAKNIQYFGAGTRLSVL.

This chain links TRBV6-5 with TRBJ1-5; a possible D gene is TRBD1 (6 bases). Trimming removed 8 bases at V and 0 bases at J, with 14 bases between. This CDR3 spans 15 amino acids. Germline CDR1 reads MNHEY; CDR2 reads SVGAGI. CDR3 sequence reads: CASEHRDHSNQPQHF. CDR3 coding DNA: TGTGCCAGCGAGCACAGGGATCATAGCAATCAGCCCCAGCATTTT.

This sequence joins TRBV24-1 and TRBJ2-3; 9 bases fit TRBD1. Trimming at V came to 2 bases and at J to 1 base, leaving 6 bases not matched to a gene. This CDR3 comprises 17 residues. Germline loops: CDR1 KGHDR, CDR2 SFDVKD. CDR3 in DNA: TGTGCCACCAGTGATTCCCTGGACAGGGGAGGCACAGATACGCAGTATTTT. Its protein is CATSDSLDRGGTDTQYF.

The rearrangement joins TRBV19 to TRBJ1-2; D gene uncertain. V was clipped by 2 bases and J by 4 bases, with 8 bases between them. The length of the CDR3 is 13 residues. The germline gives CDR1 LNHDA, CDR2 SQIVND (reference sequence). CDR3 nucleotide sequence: TGTGCCAGTAGTATAACAGTAATCTATGGCTACACCTTC. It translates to CASSITVIYGYTF.

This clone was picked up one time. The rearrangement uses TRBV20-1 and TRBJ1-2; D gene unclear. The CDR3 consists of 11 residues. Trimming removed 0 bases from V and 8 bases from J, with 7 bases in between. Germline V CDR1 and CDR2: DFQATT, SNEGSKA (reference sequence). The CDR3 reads CSARDFRGYTF. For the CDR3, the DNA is TGCAGTGCTAGAGATTTTAGAGGCTACACCTTC.

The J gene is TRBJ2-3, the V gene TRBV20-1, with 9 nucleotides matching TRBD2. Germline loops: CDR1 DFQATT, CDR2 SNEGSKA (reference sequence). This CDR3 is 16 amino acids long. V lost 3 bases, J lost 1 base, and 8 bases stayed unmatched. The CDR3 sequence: CSASPASGAGTDTQYF. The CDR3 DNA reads TGCAGTGCTAGTCCGGCTAGCGGGGCGGGCACAGATACGCAGTATTTT.

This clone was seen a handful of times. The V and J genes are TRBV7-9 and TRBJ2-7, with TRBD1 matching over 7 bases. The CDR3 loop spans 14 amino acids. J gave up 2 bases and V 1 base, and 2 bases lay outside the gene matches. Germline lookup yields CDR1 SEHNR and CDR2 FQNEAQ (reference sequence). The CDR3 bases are TGTGCCAGCAGCTTAGATCAGGGGGCCTACGAGCAGTACTTC. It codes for CASSLDQGAYEQYF. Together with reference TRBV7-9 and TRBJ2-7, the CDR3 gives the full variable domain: DTGVSQNPRHKITKRGQNVTFRCDPISEHNRLYWYRQTLGQGPEFLTYFQNEAQLEKSRLLSDRFSAERPKGSFSTLEIQRTEQGDSAMYLCASSLDQGAYEQYFGPGTRLTVT.

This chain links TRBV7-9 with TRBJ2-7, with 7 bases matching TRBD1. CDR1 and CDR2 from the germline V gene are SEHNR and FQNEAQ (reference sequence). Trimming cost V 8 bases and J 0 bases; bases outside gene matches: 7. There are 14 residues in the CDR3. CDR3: CASQGGRYSYEQYF. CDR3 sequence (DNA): TGTGCCAGCCAAGGGGGCAGGTACTCCTACGAGCAGTACTTC.

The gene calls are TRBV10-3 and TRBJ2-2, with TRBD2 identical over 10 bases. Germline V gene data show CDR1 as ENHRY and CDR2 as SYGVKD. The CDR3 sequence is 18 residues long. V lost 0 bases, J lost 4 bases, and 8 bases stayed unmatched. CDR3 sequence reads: CAISESLAGGFSTGELFF. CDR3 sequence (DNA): TGTGCCATCAGTGAGTCGTTAGCGGGGGGCTTCTCCACCGGGGAGCTGTTTTTT.

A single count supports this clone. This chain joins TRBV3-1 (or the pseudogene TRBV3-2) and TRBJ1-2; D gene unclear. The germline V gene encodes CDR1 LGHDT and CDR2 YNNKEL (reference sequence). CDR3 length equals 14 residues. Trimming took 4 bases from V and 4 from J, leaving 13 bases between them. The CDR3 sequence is CASSPVGRSYGYTF. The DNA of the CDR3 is TGTGCCAGCAGCCCGGTAGGGAGGTCCTATGGCTACACCTTC.

CDR3 in DNA: TGTGCCAGCAGTCTACTCGATGTTTCTGGCACAGATACGCAGTATTTT. Amino acid sequence: CASSLLDVSGTDTQYF. This chain links TRBV27 with TRBJ2-3; D unclear. The CDR3 runs to 16 residues. Germline CDR1 MNHEY, CDR2 SMNVEV (reference sequence). V was clipped by 5 bases and J by 1 base, with 16 bases between them.

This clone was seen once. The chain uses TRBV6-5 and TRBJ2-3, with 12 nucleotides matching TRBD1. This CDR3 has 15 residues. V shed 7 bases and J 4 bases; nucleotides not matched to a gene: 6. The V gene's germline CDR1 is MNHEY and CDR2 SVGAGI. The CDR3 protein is CASTTGQGAADTQYF. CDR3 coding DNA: TGTGCCAGCACCACGGGACAGGGGGCCGCAGATACGCAGTATTTT.

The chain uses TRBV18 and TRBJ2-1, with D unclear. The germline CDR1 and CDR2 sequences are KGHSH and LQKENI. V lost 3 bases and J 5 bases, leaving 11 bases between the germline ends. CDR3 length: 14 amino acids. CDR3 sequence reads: CASSPGSGDNEQFF. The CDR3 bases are TGTGCCAGCTCACCTGGCAGTGGAGACAATGAGCAGTTCTTC.

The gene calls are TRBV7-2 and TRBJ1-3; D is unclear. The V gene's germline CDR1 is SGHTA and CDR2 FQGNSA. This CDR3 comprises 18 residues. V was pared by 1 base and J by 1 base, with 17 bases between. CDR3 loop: CASSLVYGIGGSGNTIYF. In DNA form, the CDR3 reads TGTGCCAGCAGCTTAGTGTACGGCATCGGCGGTTCTGGAAACACCATATATTTT.

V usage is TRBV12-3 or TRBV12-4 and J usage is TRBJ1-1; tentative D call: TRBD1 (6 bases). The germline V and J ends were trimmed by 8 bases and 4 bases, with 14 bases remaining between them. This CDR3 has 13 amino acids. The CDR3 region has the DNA TGTGCCAGCCAGATGGGGGGGCGCACTGAAGCTTTCTTT. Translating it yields CASQMGGRTEAFF.

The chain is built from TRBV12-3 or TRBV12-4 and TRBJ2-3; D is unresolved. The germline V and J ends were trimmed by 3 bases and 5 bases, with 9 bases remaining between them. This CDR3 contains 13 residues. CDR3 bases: TGTGCCAGCAGTTTTACTTCTGGAGATACGCAGTATTTT. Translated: CASSFTSGDTQYF.

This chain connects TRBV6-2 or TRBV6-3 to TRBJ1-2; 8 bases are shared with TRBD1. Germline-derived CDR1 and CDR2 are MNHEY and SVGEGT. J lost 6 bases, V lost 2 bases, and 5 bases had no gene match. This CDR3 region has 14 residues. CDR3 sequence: CASSYTGGKDGYTF. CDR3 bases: TGTGCCAGCAGTTACACAGGGGGAAAGGATGGCTACACCTTC.

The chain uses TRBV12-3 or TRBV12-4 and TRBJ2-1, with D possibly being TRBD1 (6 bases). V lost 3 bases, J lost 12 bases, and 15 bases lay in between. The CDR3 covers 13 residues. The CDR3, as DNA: TGTGCCAGCAGTTTGCCGAACAGGGAAGGGCAGTTCTTC. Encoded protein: CASSLPNREGQFF.

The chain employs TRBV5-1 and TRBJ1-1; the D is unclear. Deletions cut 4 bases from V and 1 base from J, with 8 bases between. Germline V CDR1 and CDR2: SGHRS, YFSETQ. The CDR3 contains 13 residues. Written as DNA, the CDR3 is TGCGCCAGCAGCGCTTACAGGAACACTGAAGCTTTCTTT. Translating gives CASSAYRNTEAFF.

CDR3 residues: CASSIASGGGHGEQFF. The CDR3 DNA sequence: TGTGCCAGTAGTATAGCCTCCGGGGGGGGGCACGGTGAGCAGTTCTTC. The chain recombines TRBV19 with TRBJ2-1; the match to TRBD2 covers 8 bases. CDR3 length: 16 amino acids. The ends lost 1 base at V and 9 bases at J; junction bases unmatched: 11. Germline V lookup: CDR1 LNHDA, CDR2 SQIVND (reference sequence).

As DNA, the CDR3 is TGTGCCAGCAGTCACAGTCTATTGTTCGGTTCACCCCTCCACTTT. Amino acids: CASSHSLLFGSPLHF. V usage is TRBV6-5 and J usage is TRBJ1-6, with D hard to call. This CDR3 has 15 amino acids. V lost 5 bases and J 9 bases, leaving 17 bases between the germline ends. Per germline, CDR1 MNHEY and CDR2 SVGAGI.

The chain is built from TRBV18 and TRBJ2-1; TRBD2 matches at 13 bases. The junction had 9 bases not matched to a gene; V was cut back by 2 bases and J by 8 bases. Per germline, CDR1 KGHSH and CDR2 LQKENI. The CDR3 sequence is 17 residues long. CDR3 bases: TGTGCCAGCTCACCAATCCGGACTAGCGGGGGAGGGGATGAGCAGTTCTTC. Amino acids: CASSPIRTSGGGDEQFF.